This TCR beta chain was documented in a study of T-cell reconstitution after alpha-beta-depleted transplantation in children. Study-level points and caveats: The study reportedly traced alpha-beta T cells about two months after transplant to several hundred expanded graft clones.

The CDR3 is 15 residues long. V was trimmed by 1 base and J by 0 bases, leaving 8 bases between them. CDR1 is KGHSH and CDR2 is LQKENI in the germline V gene. About this clonotype itself: As yet, its antigen is unknown.

A library of TCRbeta sequences, prepared with unique molecular identifiers, was generated. Via MiXCR, TCRdb re-called the PCR reads, giving one row per CDR3 protein. The sample has over 120,000 distinct CDR3 sequences, around 9% seen once. The V and J genes are TRBV18 and TRBJ2-3; no reliable D call. Sample: PBMCs, mostly from graft donor cells, taken 180 days after TCRalphabeta/CD19-depleted stem cell transplant. The clonotype comes from a female patient between 2 and 15 years old who had a stem cell transplant for congenital amegakaryocytic thrombocytopenia, so the T cells may come from the graft donor. CDR3 DNA: TGTGCCAGCTCACCACTTGCGTCTAGCACAGATACGCAGTATTTT. Translation gives CASSPLASSTDTQYF. Variable domain in full (rest from reference TRBV18 and TRBJ2-3): NAGVMQNPRHLVRRRGQEARLRCSPMKGHSHVYWYRQLPEEGLKFMVYLQKENIIDESGMPKERFSAEFPKEGPSILRIQQVVRGDSAAYFCASSPLASSTDTQYFGPGTRLTVL.